One sample yielded the 13 T cell receptor beta chains listed below, sequenced in a study of cytomegalovirus exposure and HLA in healthy donors. TCRdb's table, derived via immunoSEQ multiplex PCR, lists solely in-frame clones and lacks some. The table has 200,000 to 300,000 clones, approximately 84% seen once; the top ten hold less than 1.5%. The material sequenced was PBMCs. These receptors were obtained from a woman between 25 and 40 years old in good health and CMV-seropositive.

This chain links TRBV5-1 with TRBJ1-5; perhaps TRBD1 as D (6 bases). The CDR3 contains 16 residues. Germline V lookup: CDR1 SGHRS, CDR2 YFSETQ. V was cut by 1 base and J by 3 bases, with 14 bases left in between. The CDR3 here is CASSLYPGQVNQPQHF. CDR3 DNA: TGCGCCAGCAGCTTGTACCCGGGACAAGTCAATCAGCCCCAGCATTTT. Supplemented by reference TRBV5-1 and TRBJ1-5, the full variable domain reads KAGVTQTPRYLIKTRGQQVTLSCSPISGHRSVSWYQQTPGQGLQFLFEYFSETQRNKGNFPGRFSGRQFSNSRSEMNVSTLELGDSALYLCASSLYPGQVNQPQHFGDGTRLSIL.

The chain joins TRBV30 to TRBJ1-1; D might be TRBD1 (6 bases). Germline V gene sequence: CDR1 GTSNPN, CDR2 SVGIG (reference sequence). The CDR3 covers 16 residues. V lost 5 bases to trimming and J lost 3 bases, with 22 bases between them. The CDR3 is CAWERLGAKFDTEAFF. For the CDR3, the DNA is TGTGCCTGGGAGAGATTGGGGGCCAAGTTTGACACTGAAGCTTTCTTT.

This sequence joins TRBV28 and TRBJ2-7, with D possibly being TRBD2 (6 bases). The CDR3 spans 14 residues. V was clipped by 3 bases and J by 6 bases, with 15 bases between them. In germline, CDR1 is MDHEN, CDR2 SYDVKM. This CDR3 reads CASSFQGGGTEQYF. The CDR3 coding sequence is TGTGCCAGCAGTTTCCAGGGAGGTGGGACCGAGCAGTACTTC.

The CDR3 DNA follows: TGTGCCAGTAGTATGGGGGGGCCCCGAACAGGTCAGCCCCAGCATTTT. Translated: CASSMGGPRTGQPQHF. This chain connects TRBV19 to TRBJ1-5, with a weak D call TRBD1 (6 bases). This CDR3 is built from 16 residues. The germline CDR1 and CDR2 sequences are LNHDA and SQIVND (reference sequence). The germline V and J ends were trimmed by 3 bases and 6 bases, with 18 bases remaining between them.

This clone was observed a few times. CDR3 bases: TGTGCCAGCAGCTTGGAGTGGGGGGGAGTGGGCTACGAGCAGTACTTC. This sequence encodes CASSLEWGGVGYEQYF. The chain recombines TRBV5-8 with TRBJ2-7; 7 positions match TRBD2. The V gene end was trimmed by 0 bases and the J gene end by 3 bases; junction bases not matched to a gene: 9. In germline, CDR1 is SGHTS, CDR2 YDEGEE. CDR3 length: 16 amino acids.

The V and J genes are TRBV2 and TRBJ2-7, with 8 bases identical to TRBD2. Trimming cost V 7 bases and J 3 bases; bases outside gene matches: 8. The germline V gene has CDR1 SNHLY and CDR2 FYNNEI. This CDR3 region has 14 residues. CDR3 amino acids: CASNPGLENYEQYF. The CDR3 bases are TGTGCCAGCAATCCGGGACTAGAAAACTACGAGCAGTACTTC.

The chain combines TRBV29-1 with TRBJ1-1, with D maybe TRBD1 (5 bases). V gave up 1 base and J gave up 5 bases, with 11 bases separating them. CDR3 length equals 13 residues. The germline CDR1 and CDR2 sequences are SQVTM and ANQGSEA. CDR3 DNA: TGCAGCGTTGAAGGCAAGGGGCTGACTGAAGCTTTCTTT. It specifies CSVEGKGLTEAFF.

The chain links TRBV7-9 to TRBJ2-7; 11 bases line up with TRBD2. The V gene end was trimmed by 5 bases and the J gene end by 5 bases; junction bases not matched to a gene: 8. Germline V gives CDR1 SEHNR, CDR2 FQNEAQ (reference sequence). This CDR3 contains 15 residues. CDR3 coding DNA: TGTGCCAGCAGCCCACCCGGGACTAGCGGTAACGAGCAGTACTTC. It yields the protein CASSPPGTSGNEQYF. Looking up the rest from reference TRBV7-9 and TRBJ2-7 gives the full variable domain: DTGVSQNPRHKITKRGQNVTFRCDPISEHNRLYWYRQTLGQGPEFLTYFQNEAQLEKSRLLSDRFSAERPKGSFSTLEIQRTEQGDSAMYLCASSPPGTSGNEQYFGPGTRLTVT.

The V call is TRBV10-3, the J call TRBJ1-1, with a possible D match to TRBD1 (6 bases). V was clipped by 6 bases and J by 1 base, with 15 bases between them. Looked up from germline, CDR1 is ENHRY and CDR2 is SYGVKD. CDR3 length: 15 residues. The CDR3 protein is CAIREGRGENTEAFF. The CDR3 DNA sequence: TGTGCCATCAGGGAGGGCAGGGGTGAGAACACTGAAGCTTTCTTT.

V gene TRBV7-8 combines with J gene TRBJ2-7, with D tentatively TRBD1 (5 bases). V dropped 3 bases and J dropped 2 bases, with 17 bases sitting between them. The germline V gene has CDR1 SGHVS and CDR2 FQNEAQ. The CDR3 extends over 16 amino acids. CDR3 residues: CASSFYTGPSAYEQYF. CDR3 DNA sequence: TGTGCCAGCAGCTTCTACACAGGACCCAGCGCCTACGAGCAGTACTTC.

This clone was counted a single time. The rearrangement links TRBV27 to TRBJ1-1; the match to TRBD1 covers 7 bases. Germline CDR1 and CDR2: MNHEY and SMNVEV (reference sequence). The CDR3 has 17 amino acids. V lost 5 bases, J lost 4 bases, and 16 bases stayed unmatched. The CDR3 here is CASSRQRGRVLGTEAFF. CDR3 in DNA: TGTGCCAGCAGTAGACAGAGGGGGCGGGTACTTGGCACTGAAGCTTTCTTT.

V and J are TRBV29-1 and TRBJ1-3; D uncertain. From germline, CDR1 is SQVTM and CDR2 ANQGSEA. The CDR3 has 14 amino acids. With 2 bases removed from V and 4 bases from J, the gap between germline ends came to 12 bases. DNA for the CDR3: TGCAGCGTTGAACCCCGTATGCGGGGAAACACCATATATTTT. Translating gives CSVEPRMRGNTIYF.

This clone appeared a few times. CDR3: CASSFPLAGANTGELFF. The CDR3 DNA reads as TGTGCCAGCAGTTTTCCCCTAGCGGGGGCGAACACCGGGGAGCTGTTTTTT. The rearrangement joins TRBV28 to TRBJ2-2; 10 bases fit TRBD2. The CDR3 sequence is 17 residues long. V lost 3 bases, J lost 0 bases, and 4 bases stayed unmatched. Germline V gene lookup returns CDR1 MDHEN and CDR2 SYDVKM.